This passage covers 26 T cell receptor beta chains from one sample sequenced in a study of technical replicates of blood from a few donors. Only in-frame clones appear in the TCRdb table, and some are missing; sequencing was by immunoSEQ multiplex PCR. Of about 75,000 clones in the sample, approximately 91% were seen once. Sequencing was carried out using PBMCs. These TCRs come from a human donor in good health. Some clones in this sample may be carry-over from other donors' samples.

The chain couples TRBV6-6 to TRBJ1-5, with D possibly TRBD1 on 6 matching bases. The germline gives CDR1 MNHNY, CDR2 SVGAGI (reference sequence). V dropped 6 bases and J dropped 1 base, with 13 bases sitting between them. This CDR3 is 15 amino acids long. CDR3 bases: TGTGCCAGCAGCCGACAGGTTGTGAGCAATCAGCCCCAGCATTTT. Translation: CASSRQVVSNQPQHF.

Only one count was recorded for this clone. The rearrangement links TRBV7-2 to TRBJ1-1, with D maybe TRBD1 (5 bases). Germline V gives CDR1 SGHTA, CDR2 FQGNSA. Trimming pared 0 bases from V and 1 base from J, leaving 12 bases between. There are 16 residues in the CDR3. This chain's CDR3 is CASSLAVGARNTEAFF. The CDR3 DNA reads as TGTGCCAGCAGCTTAGCTGTTGGGGCGCGGAACACTGAAGCTTTCTTT.

The rearrangement uses TRBV7-3 and TRBJ2-3, with D hard to call. The germline gives CDR1 SGHTA, CDR2 FQGTGA. V lost 5 bases to trimming and J lost 2 bases, with 5 bases between them. The CDR3 consists of 12 residues. For the CDR3, the DNA is TGTGCCAGCAGCCTCCTCACAGATACGCAGTATTTT. It encodes CASSLLTDTQYF.

This clone has a single count. This sequence joins TRBV9 and TRBJ2-1; TRBD2 matches 10 bases. CDR3 length: 13 residues. Germline CDR1 reads SGDLS; CDR2 reads YYNGEE. V shed 3 bases, J shed 8 bases, and the junction held 2 bases outside the gene matches. CDR3 sequence: CASSGSGGHEQFF. Here the CDR3 DNA reads TGTGCCAGCAGCGGTAGCGGGGGGCATGAGCAGTTCTTC.

The chain has TRBV14 and TRBJ2-1; 12 bases agree with TRBD1. Germline-derived CDR1 and CDR2 are SGHDN and FVKESK. The CDR3 totals 16 residues. The V gene end was trimmed by 7 bases and the J gene end by 7 bases; junction bases not matched to a gene: 11. Here the CDR3 reads CASTPGTGGSWNEQFF. CDR3 nucleotides: TGTGCCAGCACCCCTGGGACAGGGGGCAGTTGGAATGAGCAGTTCTTC.

The chain has TRBV29-1 and TRBJ1-2; D ambiguous. Germline CDR1 SQVTM, CDR2 ANQGSEA. Trimming left V 3 bases short and J 2 bases short, with 7 bases between. The CDR3 loop spans 12 amino acids. In DNA, the CDR3 is TGCAGCGTTGACCCAGGCAACTATGGCTACACCTTC. It is translated as CSVDPGNYGYTF.

CDR3 coding DNA: TGTGCCAGCAGCGAAGGTCAGGTACTCTACGAGCAGTACTTC. It is translated as CASSEGQVLYEQYF. This chain connects TRBV14 to TRBJ2-7; D is unclear. This CDR3 has 14 residues. V was cut by 5 bases and J by 3 bases, with 14 bases left in between. Looked up from germline, CDR1 is SGHDN and CDR2 is FVKESK.

This chain links TRBV7-3 with TRBJ1-1; D is perhaps TRBD1 (5 bases). V lost 2 bases, J lost 7 bases, and 11 bases lay in between. Germline CDR1 and CDR2: SGHTA and FQGTGA. The CDR3 is made up of 13 amino acids. The CDR3 region is CASSLGGAGEAFF. The CDR3 DNA sequence: TGTGCCAGCAGCTTAGGAGGGGCGGGTGAAGCTTTCTTT.

The rearrangement uses TRBV5-1 and TRBJ1-3, with 8 bases aligning to TRBD1. V was pared by 4 bases and J by 4 bases, with 10 bases of the junction left unmatched. The CDR3 spans 16 residues. From germline, CDR1 is SGHRS and CDR2 YFSETQ. The DNA for the CDR3 is TGCGCCAGCAGCCCCCTGACAGGGGCGGTAGGAAACACCATATATTTT. Residues: CASSPLTGAVGNTIYF.

The chain joins TRBV7-2 to TRBJ2-3; 13 bases fit TRBD2. Per the germline V gene, CDR1 is SGHTA and CDR2 is FQGNSA. The CDR3 length is 19 residues. The J segment lost 2 bases and the V segment lost 0 bases, leaving 8 bases of the junction unmatched. The CDR3 region is CASSLASGLAGALTDTQYF. For the CDR3, the DNA is TGTGCCAGCAGCTTAGCCAGTGGACTAGCGGGGGCCCTCACAGATACGCAGTATTTT.

The chain links TRBV27 to TRBJ1-1, with TRBD1 matching 9 bases. After removal of 3 bases from V and 4 bases from J, the junction contained 3 bases not matched to a gene. CDR1 and CDR2 (germline): MNHEY, SMNVEV (reference sequence). This CDR3 contains 14 residues. The CDR3 region is CASSFTGGFTEAFF. CDR3 sequence (DNA): TGTGCCAGCAGTTTTACAGGGGGCTTCACTGAAGCTTTCTTT.

This sequence joins TRBV11-2 and TRBJ2-3, with a weak D call TRBD2 (7 bases). Germline CDR1 is SGHAT and CDR2 is FQNNGV. The CDR3 covers 16 residues. V was pared by 5 bases and J by 5 bases, with 20 bases between. The DNA for the CDR3 is TGTGCCAGCAGCCCAGGGAGGGACATTAGATTAGATACGCAGTATTTT. It specifies CASSPGRDIRLDTQYF.

The chain is built from TRBV19 and TRBJ1-2; D not resolved. Trimming took 6 bases from V and 2 from J, leaving 10 bases between them. Germline CDR1 reads LNHDA; CDR2 reads SQIVND (reference sequence). There are 13 residues in the CDR3. The CDR3 bases are TGTGCCAGTAGGATGGCGGGGAACTATGGCTACACCTTC. Amino acids: CASRMAGNYGYTF.

The chain couples TRBV7-2 to TRBJ1-5, with 8 bases identical to TRBD1. The CDR3 covers 15 residues. Germline V gives CDR1 SGHTA, CDR2 FQGNSA. V shed 5 bases, J shed 1 base, and the junction held 4 bases outside the gene matches. The CDR3 DNA sequence: TGTGCCAGCAGCCCCAGGACAGGGAGCAATCAGCCCCAGCATTTT. Residues: CASSPRTGSNQPQHF.

This chain uses TRBV27 with TRBJ2-1, with D possibly being TRBD1 (6 bases). CDR3 size: 13 residues. Germline CDR1 and CDR2: MNHEY and SMNVEV (reference sequence). Trimming took 2 bases from V and 7 from J, leaving 9 bases between them. CDR3 in DNA: TGTGCCAGCAGTTTACGGACAGAAAATGAGCAGTTCTTC. Amino acids: CASSLRTENEQFF.

The CDR3 DNA reads as TGTGCCAGCAGAGGGACAACTAACTATGGCTACACCTTC. It is translated as CASRGTTNYGYTF. V usage is TRBV6-1 and J usage is TRBJ1-2; D perhaps matches TRBD1 (6 bases). The CDR3 runs to 13 residues. V was pared by 6 bases and J by 0 bases, with 8 bases between. Germline CDR1 MNHNS, CDR2 SASEGT.

The chain combines TRBV19 with TRBJ1-1, with TRBD1 as a possible D gene (5 bases). The CDR3 has 16 residues. Trimming stripped 3 bases from V and 0 bases from J, with 14 bases between. Germline CDR1 and CDR2: LNHDA and SQIVND (reference sequence). CDR3 in amino acids: CASSIRGTLMNTEAFF. The CDR3 coding sequence is TGTGCCAGTAGTATTCGCGGGACTTTAATGAACACTGAAGCTTTCTTT.

The genes are TRBV1 and TRBJ2-1; TRBD2 was called by the table and not checked on the DNA. TRBV1 is marked as a pseudogene. CDR3 size: 19 residues. CDR3 in amino acids: CTSSHTMNRSGGNDNEQFF. The CDR3 DNA sequence: TGCACCAGCAGCCACACAATGAACCGAAGCGGGGGAAACGACAATGAGCAGTTCTTC.

This clone was recorded once. V and J are TRBV4-3 and TRBJ1-2, with 10 bases identical to TRBD1. From germline, CDR1 is LGHNA and CDR2 YSLEER. The CDR3 has 15 residues. Germline trimming cut 0 bases from V and 8 bases from J; bases unmatched to any gene: 6. The CDR3 DNA sequence: TGCGCCAGCAGCCAAGATTGGACAGGGGGAGGAGGCTACACCTTC. Its protein product is CASSQDWTGGGGYTF.

The chain couples TRBV18 to TRBJ2-5; 9 bases fit TRBD1. CDR3 size: 15 residues. J was trimmed by 0 bases and V by 3 bases; bases with no gene match: 2. CDR1 is KGHSH, CDR2 LQKENI, per germline. The CDR3 bases are TGTGCCAGCTCACCCGGGACAGGGAACCAAGAGACCCAGTACTTC. It translates to CASSPGTGNQETQYF.

This clone was counted between two and nine times. This sample includes further DNA sequences coding for the same CDR3. The chain employs TRBV10-3 and TRBJ1-1; D is perhaps TRBD1 (6 bases). The CDR3 is 11 amino acids. V dropped 3 bases and J dropped 7 bases, with 6 bases sitting between them. The germline CDR1 and CDR2 sequences are ENHRY and SYGVKD. The CDR3 DNA reads TGTGCCATCAGTGAAGGGGGTGAAGCTTTCTTT. It is translated as CAISEGGEAFF.

V is TRBV4-1 and J is TRBJ2-1; no reliable D call. Germline-derived CDR1 and CDR2 are MGHRA and YSYEKL. V was pared by 4 bases and J by 6 bases, with 4 bases between. There are 11 residues in the CDR3. The CDR3 spells CASSPGNEQFF. DNA for the CDR3: TGCGCCAGCAGCCCGGGCAATGAGCAGTTCTTC.

The CDR3 loop is CSVEDLSSEAFF. The DNA for the CDR3 is TGCAGCGTTGAAGATCTCAGTTCTGAAGCTTTCTTT. This chain joins TRBV29-1 and TRBJ1-1; no reliable D call. Trimming pared 0 bases from V and 6 bases from J, leaving 8 bases between. Germline assignment: CDR1 SQVTM and CDR2 ANQGSEA. The CDR3 covers 12 residues.

This clone was found a few times. The CDR3 reads CASASGGVGPFF. The CDR3 bases are TGTGCCAGCGCCTCAGGGGGCGTGGGACCTTTCTTT. V gene TRBV25-1 combines with J gene TRBJ1-1; TRBD1 matches at 8 bases. Trimming at V came to 8 bases and at J to 12 bases, leaving 11 bases not matched to a gene. This CDR3 region has 12 residues. Germline V lookup: CDR1 MGHDK, CDR2 SYGVNS.

This chain joins TRBV6-5 and TRBJ2-7; D possibly corresponds to TRBD1 (6 bases). The germline V gene encodes CDR1 MNHEY and CDR2 SVGAGI. Trimming removed 5 bases from V and 3 bases from J, with 17 bases in between. This CDR3 has 15 amino acids. The CDR3, as DNA: TGTGCCAGCAGTAACCTAGGACAGCCAAACTACGAGCAGTACTTC. Translated: CASSNLGQPNYEQYF.

This chain uses TRBV18 with TRBJ2-1; 13 nucleotides agree with TRBD2. V trimming: 0 bases; J trimming: 8 bases; junction bases outside the gene matches: 4. This CDR3 is built from 16 residues. CDR1 is KGHSH and CDR2 is LQKENI in the germline V gene. The CDR3 region is CASSPPTSGGEHEQFF. DNA of the CDR3: TGTGCCAGCTCACCACCCACTAGCGGGGGGGAGCATGAGCAGTTCTTC.